This T cell receptor beta chain was obtained from a study of blood T cells in healthy people across ages. For the study at large: Per two T cells, template switching captured roughly one barcoded beta molecule.

The authors extracted at least 5 micrograms of total RNA per sample. V dropped 5 bases and J dropped 13; count of bases not matched to a gene: 16. The CDR3 is 15 residues long. In germline, CDR1 is MDHEN, CDR2 SYDVKM. A note on this clonotype: The antigen is unknown.

A sample-barcoded 5' primer and a J-beta primer mix were used in a second PCR of roughly 6 to 11 cycles. Each cDNA molecule was tagged by a template-switch adaptor with 12 random nucleotides. TCRdb reprocessed the 5' RACE reads via MiXCR and lists one record per CDR3 protein. This table has about 1.7 million distinct CDR3 sequences, 28% appearing once. Findings and caveats of the study: There were more naive CD4+ cells and higher diversity in long-lived donors than in aged donors.

The TCR was taken from a woman aged 30 to 39 in good health. The chain has TRBV28 and TRBJ2-1; TRBD2 matches 8 bases. Sequences were obtained from blood. The CDR3 spells CASSSGGATQETQFF. The CDR3 coding sequence is TGTGCCAGCAGTAGCGGGGGCGCTACACAGGAGACCCAGTTCTTC.